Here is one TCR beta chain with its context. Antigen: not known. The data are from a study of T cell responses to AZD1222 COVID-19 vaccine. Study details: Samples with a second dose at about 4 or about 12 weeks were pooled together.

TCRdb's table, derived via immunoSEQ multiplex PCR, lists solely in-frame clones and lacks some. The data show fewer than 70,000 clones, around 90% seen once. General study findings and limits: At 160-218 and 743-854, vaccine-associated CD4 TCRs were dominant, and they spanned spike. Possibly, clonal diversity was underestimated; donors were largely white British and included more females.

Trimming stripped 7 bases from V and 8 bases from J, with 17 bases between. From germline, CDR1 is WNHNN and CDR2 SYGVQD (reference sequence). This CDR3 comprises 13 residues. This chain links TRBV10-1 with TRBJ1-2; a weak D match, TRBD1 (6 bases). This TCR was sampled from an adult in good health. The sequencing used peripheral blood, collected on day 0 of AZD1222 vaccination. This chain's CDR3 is CASMPGAAWGYTF. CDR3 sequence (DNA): TGCGCCAGCATGCCAGGGGCCGCGTGGGGCTACACCTTC.